Sequencing of this T cell receptor (beta chain) was carried out in a study of PD-L1 blockade in urothelial cancer. Study background: Males with urothelial cancer arising in the bladder constituted most of the 29 patients. T cells were recovered from blood samples at a median of 141,255.

The CDR3 is made up of 16 amino acids. Per the germline V gene, CDR1 is MNHNS and CDR2 is SASEGT. V dropped 0 bases and J dropped 6; count of bases not matched to a gene: 4. The number of samples from each patient was between 1 and 8, taken pretreatment and on-treatment. The table came from immunoSEQ multiplex PCR; TCRdb's copy has only in-frame clones and leaves some out. Among approximately 100,000 clones listed, approximately 85% were seen once. The chain combines TRBV6-1 with TRBJ2-4; 11 bases are a match to TRBD1. This receptor was identified in a man over 45 with urothelial cancer. The sample in question was PBMCs, obtained around atezolizumab (anti-PD-L1) treatment. In DNA, the CDR3 is TGTGCCAGCAGTGAAGCATGGACAGGGGGCCGAAACATTCAGTACTTC. This translates into CASSEAWTGGRNIQYF.